The clone carrying this TCR beta chain was counted at least ten times. The sample comes from a study of Graves' ophthalmopathy and Graves' hyperthyroidism. Researchers took RNA transcripts and amplified TCR beta CDR3 regions from them. HTBI primers were used in a first-round RT-PCR, which preceded a second-round multiplex PCR. TCRdb reprocessed the multiplex PCR reads via MiXCR and lists one record per CDR3 protein. The top ten hold 2% to 3% of the sample, which has a few hundred thousand distinct CDR3 sequences, about 18% seen once. This CDR3 is 17 amino acids long. V gave up 4 bases and J gave up 5 bases, with 24 bases separating them. The germline gives CDR1 MGHDK, CDR2 SYGVNS. Aged 18 to 65, hyperthyroidism patients had been newly diagnosed, with under 2 months' duration. Thyroid ultrasound, orbital computed tomography, TRAb, serum thyroxine and clinical symptoms formed the basis of diagnosis.

The V call is TRBV25-1, the J call TRBJ2-7, with D perhaps matching TRBD2 (6 bases). The sample taken for sequencing was peripheral blood. This TCR derives from an adult woman with stable Graves' hyperthyroidism. The CDR3 here is CASSGYWRGDSRDEQYF. The DNA for the CDR3 is TGTGCCAGCAGTGGGTATTGGAGAGGGGACTCACGGGACGAGCAGTACTTC.